These 27 T cell receptor beta chains share one sample of origin, sequenced in a study of shared clonotypes between healthy human individuals. Here immunoSEQ multiplex PCR was the method, and the copy in TCRdb shows in-frame clones only, minus some. Of more than 850,000 clones listed, 75% to 85% are singletons. The material sequenced was memory CD4+ T cells from PBMCs. Subset noted: CD45RA-negative fraction. The origin of the receptors is a young man in good health. Some clones in this sample may be carry-over from other donors' samples.

The V gene is TRBV27, the J gene TRBJ2-1, with D possibly TRBD2 on 6 matching bases. CDR3 length: 15 residues. From germline, CDR1 is MNHEY and CDR2 SMNVEV (reference sequence). The V end was cut by 0 bases, the J end by 6 bases, with 12 bases between. CDR3 loop: CASSLSRLVSNEQFF. CDR3 DNA sequence: TGTGCCAGCAGTTTATCGAGACTAGTATCCAATGAGCAGTTCTTC.

Turning to this clone: The same CDR3 is also encoded by other DNA sequences in this sample. The chain uses TRBV11-2 and TRBJ2-7, with TRBD1 as a possible D gene (5 bases). The germline V gene encodes CDR1 SGHAT and CDR2 FQNNGV. Trimming shortened V by 1 base and J by 0 bases, and 7 bases separated the two germline ends. The CDR3 runs to 14 residues. The CDR3 here is CASSLVQASYEQYF. The CDR3 coding sequence is TGTGCCAGCAGCTTAGTACAGGCCTCCTACGAGCAGTACTTC.

The chain combines TRBV28 with TRBJ2-1, with 7 bases matching TRBD2. Germline CDR1 reads MDHEN; CDR2 reads SYDVKM. Trimming took 6 bases from V and 8 from J; bases not matched to a gene: 16. This CDR3 has 16 residues. In nucleotides, the CDR3 is TGTGCCAGCAGCGGGGGGAGTAGCGGTGTAGACGATGAGCAGTTCTTC. Its translation: CASSGGSSGVDDEQFF.

This clone occurred a few times. V gene TRBV5-1 combines with J gene TRBJ1-2; possible D gene TRBD1, 5 bases. The V end was cut by 3 bases, the J end by 1 base, with 7 bases between. CDR3 length equals 13 residues. Germline CDR1 SGHRS, CDR2 YFSETQ. The chain's CDR3 is CASSSDNNYGYTF. CDR3 nucleotides: TGCGCCAGCAGCTCGGACAATAACTATGGCTACACCTTC.

V is TRBV7-2 and J is TRBJ2-7; D not certain. The CDR3 length is 14 residues. Germline assignment: CDR1 SGHTA and CDR2 FQGNSA. Deletions cut 1 base from V and 3 bases from J, with 10 bases between. The chain's CDR3 is CASSLVAGYYEQYF. The CDR3 DNA reads TGTGCCAGCAGCTTAGTGGCAGGCTACTACGAGCAGTACTTC.

Here the CDR3 DNA reads TGTGCCAGCAGCTTAGTTTTCTCAGGGGGTAAGAACACTGAAGCTTTCTTT. Translation: CASSLVFSGGKNTEAFF. The rearrangement joins TRBV7-2 to TRBJ1-1; TRBD1 matches at 7 bases. Trimming at V came to 1 base and at J to 1 base, leaving 9 bases not matched to a gene. Germline loops: CDR1 SGHTA, CDR2 FQGNSA. The CDR3 has 17 residues.

This clone was picked up one time. V is TRBV7-6 and J is TRBJ2-2; perhaps D is TRBD1 or TRBD2 (5 bases each). The germline V gene has CDR1 SGHVS and CDR2 FNYEAQ. This CDR3 region has 14 residues. Trimming cost V 5 bases and J 5 bases, with 12 bases left between them. The CDR3 loop is CASSRLWGTGELFF. Here the CDR3 DNA reads TGTGCCAGCAGCCGCCTTTGGGGGACCGGGGAGCTGTTTTTT.

Notes on this clone: This may arise from a read error, as a much more abundant clone is one base away. V gene TRBV6-5 combines with J gene TRBJ2-7; TRBD1 matches 10 bases. CDR1 is MNHEY and CDR2 is SVGAGI in the germline V gene. Trimming at V came to 5 bases and at J to 2 bases, leaving 0 bases not matched to a gene. This CDR3 region has 13 residues. CDR3 sequence: CASSDRGPYEQYF. In DNA, the CDR3 is TGTGCCAGCAGTGACAGGGGGCCCTACGAGCAGTACTTC.

The chain recombines TRBV9 with TRBJ2-1; 7 bases align to TRBD1. The ends lost 3 bases at V and 5 bases at J; junction bases unmatched: 11. This CDR3 region has 16 residues. Germline V gives CDR1 SGDLS, CDR2 YYNGEE. The CDR3 here is CASSAQRTGWDNEQFF. The CDR3 region has the DNA TGTGCCAGCAGCGCACAGAGGACAGGATGGGACAATGAGCAGTTCTTC.

This chain links TRBV7-6 with TRBJ2-6; tentative D call: TRBD1 (5 bases). The CDR3 covers 18 residues. Germline V gene data show CDR1 as SGHVS and CDR2 as FNYEAQ. The V gene lost 3 bases and the J gene lost 0 bases, with 15 bases spanning the gap. CDR3 bases: TGTGCCAGCAGCTTTAAAGACAGCCTCTTCTCTGGGGCCAACGTCCTGACTTTC. This gives the protein CASSFKDSLFSGANVLTF. Drawing the rest from reference TRBV7-6 and TRBJ2-6, the complete variable domain is GAGVSQSPRYKVTKRGQDVALRCDPISGHVSLYWYRQALGQGPEFLTYFNYEAQQDKSGLPNDRFSAERPEGSISTLTIQRTEQRDSAMYRCASSFKDSLFSGANVLTFGAGSRLTVL.

This chain connects TRBV15 to TRBJ2-2; 9 bases align to TRBD2. The CDR3 contains 17 residues. V was pared by 6 bases and J by 6 bases, with 14 bases of the junction left unmatched. Germline values: CDR1 LNHNV, CDR2 YYDKDF (reference sequence). CDR3 nucleotides: TGTGCCACCAGTCCAGGATCCGGGCTAGCGGGGTCCGGGGAGCTGTTTTTT. As protein: CATSPGSGLAGSGELFF.

The V call is TRBV28, the J call TRBJ2-5; 8 bases align to TRBD1. There are 15 residues in the CDR3. The V gene's germline CDR1 is MDHEN and CDR2 SYDVKM. The J segment lost 2 bases and the V segment lost 6 bases, leaving 8 bases of the junction unmatched. The CDR3 sequence: CASSTDRDGQETQYF. The CDR3 nucleotides are TGTGCCAGCAGCACGGACAGGGACGGACAAGAGACCCAGTACTTC.

This chain joins TRBV7-3 and TRBJ2-6; possible D gene TRBD1, 6 bases. The CDR3 sequence is 16 residues long. Trimming took off 5 bases at V and 2 bases at J, with 13 bases between the two ends. Germline CDR1 is SGHTA and CDR2 is FQGTGA. The chain's CDR3 is CASSQGQAAGANVLTF. CDR3 nucleotides: TGTGCCAGCAGCCAGGGGCAGGCGGCTGGGGCCAACGTCCTGACTTTC.

As for this clone: Distinct nucleotide sequences in the sample also encode this CDR3. This chain connects TRBV11-3 to TRBJ2-1; 8 positions agree with TRBD1. CDR1 and CDR2 (germline): SGHNT, YENEEA. The CDR3 is 14 amino acids. V shed 1 base and J 8 bases; nucleotides not matched to a gene: 4. Here the CDR3 DNA reads TGTGCCAGCAGCTTAGGTGCAGGGGGCTATGAGCAGTTCTTC. Protein product: CASSLGAGGYEQFF.

CDR3 sequence: CASSEQIYEQYF. DNA of the CDR3: TGTGCCAGCAGTGAACAGATCTACGAGCAGTACTTC. This rearrangement joins TRBV6-1 to TRBJ2-7; D gene unclear. This CDR3 has 12 residues. CDR1 MNHNS and CDR2 SASEGT come from the germline V gene. V lost 2 bases and J 3 bases, leaving 5 bases between the germline ends.

The V call is TRBV4-1, the J call TRBJ2-1; D is perhaps TRBD2 (6 bases). V lost 5 bases and J lost 7, with 24 bases in between. The CDR3 runs to 17 residues. CDR1 is MGHRA, CDR2 YSYEKL, per germline. The CDR3 reads CASSKGLELRGGNEQFF. Written as DNA, the CDR3 is TGCGCCAGCAGCAAGGGGTTGGAATTGCGGGGCGGGAATGAGCAGTTCTTC.

The chain uses TRBV6-6 and TRBJ1-2; 7 bases are a match to TRBD1. The CDR3 length is 15 residues. The germline gives CDR1 MNHNY, CDR2 SVGAGI (reference sequence). V gave up 0 bases and J gave up 3 bases; unmatched junction bases: 4. CDR3 protein: CASSYSRGTHYGYTF. The CDR3 nucleotides read TGTGCCAGCAGTTACTCCAGGGGGACCCACTATGGCTACACCTTC.

This chain uses TRBV6-1 with TRBJ1-4; D not resolved. The germline CDR1 and CDR2 sequences are MNHNS and SASEGT. Trimming took off 5 bases at V and 1 base at J, with 11 bases between the two ends. The CDR3 has 15 amino acids. CDR3 nucleotides: TGTGCCAGCAGTCCCAACCGGGAAACTAATGAAAAACTGTTTTTT. Amino acid sequence: CASSPNRETNEKLFF.

At least ten counts were recorded for this clone. This CDR3 reads CASSLVGVGNEQFF. The CDR3 nucleotides are TGTGCCAGCAGCTTGGTTGGGGTTGGGAATGAGCAGTTCTTC. J is TRBJ2-1 and V is TRBV5-8; D not certain. Germline lookup yields CDR1 SGHTS and CDR2 YDEGEE. The CDR3 is 14 amino acids. V lost 0 bases and J 7 bases, leaving 11 bases between the germline ends. Full variable domain (outside the CDR3, taken from reference TRBV5-8 and TRBJ2-1): EAGVTQSPTHLIKTRGQQATLRCSPISGHTSVYWYQQALGLGLQFLLWYDEGEERNRGNFPPRFSGRQFPNYSSELNVNALELEDSALYLCASSLVGVGNEQFFGPGTRLTVL.

CDR3 nucleotides: TGTGCCAGCAGACTAACCGGACTAGCGCGCACAGATACGCAGTATTTT. Translated, it gives CASRLTGLARTDTQYF. This sequence joins TRBV27 and TRBJ2-3; the match to TRBD2 covers 9 bases. CDR3 length equals 16 residues. Germline values: CDR1 MNHEY, CDR2 SMNVEV (reference sequence). Germline trimming cut 6 bases from V and 1 base from J; bases unmatched to any gene: 8.

This clone has a handful of counts. The J gene is TRBJ1-2, the V gene TRBV5-6; 12 positions agree with TRBD1. Germline V gene data show CDR1 as SGHDT and CDR2 as YYEEEE. CDR3 length equals 14 residues. V trimming: 2 bases; J trimming: 11 bases; junction bases outside the gene matches: 7. For the CDR3, the DNA is TGTGCCAGCAGCTTCCCGGGACAGGGGGCGGGGTACACCTTC. It is translated as CASSFPGQGAGYTF.

The count of this clone is one. The rearrangement uses TRBV7-2 and TRBJ2-7; 10 bases fit TRBD2. The germline gives CDR1 SGHTA, CDR2 FQGNSA. V was clipped by 3 bases and J by 3 bases; unmatched bases: 11. This CDR3 region has 17 residues. The CDR3: CASSFDLAGVGSYEQYF. The CDR3 bases are TGTGCCAGCAGCTTTGACCTAGCGGGAGTAGGAAGCTACGAGCAGTACTTC.

A word on this clone: Within the sample, other DNA sequences also encode this same CDR3. This rearrangement joins TRBV5-1 to TRBJ2-6; D is unclear. The CDR3 contains 15 residues. The V gene lost 0 bases and the J gene lost 0 bases, with 4 bases spanning the gap. Germline V gene data show CDR1 as SGHRS and CDR2 as YFSETQ. In nucleotides, the CDR3 is TGCGCCAGCAGCTTGGTTGGCTCTGGGGCCAACGTCCTGACTTTC. As protein: CASSLVGSGANVLTF.

The V gene is TRBV6-1, the J gene TRBJ2-2, with 7 bases lining up with TRBD2. This CDR3 is built from 15 residues. V lost 3 bases to trimming and J lost 6 bases; unmatched junction nucleotides: 7. Germline V gene lookup returns CDR1 MNHNS and CDR2 SASEGT. In DNA form, the CDR3 reads TGTGCCAGCAGTGACGCGCGACTAGCAGCCGGGGAGCTGTTTTTT. Translated: CASSDARLAAGELFF.

The J gene is TRBJ2-2, the V gene TRBV19; a possible D gene is TRBD2 (5 bases). This CDR3 is built from 15 residues. Germline CDR1 LNHDA, CDR2 SQIVND (reference sequence). The V gene lost 6 bases and the J gene lost 2 bases, with 13 bases spanning the gap. In DNA form, the CDR3 reads TGTGCCAGTAGGAACCCGGGGTCCAACACCGGGGAGCTGTTTTTT. It specifies CASRNPGSNTGELFF.

V gene TRBV7-3 combines with J gene TRBJ2-2; the D is unclear. Trimming shortened V by 6 bases and J by 5 bases, and 10 bases separated the two germline ends. This CDR3 is built from 13 residues. Looked up from germline, CDR1 is SGHTA and CDR2 is FQGTGA. Here the CDR3 reads CASSSDPTGELFF. The CDR3 DNA sequence: TGTGCCAGCAGTTCTGACCCAACCGGGGAGCTGTTTTTT.

This clone was recorded once. The genes are TRBV4-3 and TRBJ2-7; D uncertain. Germline values: CDR1 LGHNA, CDR2 YSLEER. V was pared by 0 bases and J by 2 bases, with 14 bases between. This CDR3 has 16 amino acids. Here the CDR3 reads CASSQDPRHPAYEQYF. The DNA for the CDR3 is TGCGCCAGCAGCCAAGATCCGAGACACCCAGCCTACGAGCAGTACTTC.